A selection of T cell receptor beta chains follows, all from one sample in a study of early T cells in non-severe SARS-CoV-2 infection. One entry per CDR3 protein, called by TCRdb with MiXCR from the 5' RACE reads. The data show 55,000 to 75,000 distinct CDR3 sequences, approximately 13% seen once. Sequencing input: whole blood. The source is an adult who was a healthcare worker with PCR-confirmed SARS-CoV-2 infection or an uninfected control (not recorded which). Both conserved end residues are part of each CDR3. The order of the fields is CDR3 protein, CDR3 DNA, clone size, J gene, D gene, V gene. The D gene is left open where the match is weak. Only part of the rows carry a size: once, few, many, or a class if the clone is expanded.

CDR3 protein: CASSLVALKNIQYF
CDR3 DNA: TGTGCCAGCAGTTTAGTTGCTTTAAAAAACATTCAGTACTTC
clone size: .
J gene: TRBJ2-4
D gene: .
V gene: TRBV28

CDR3 protein: CAIRGQGGGQETQYF
CDR3 DNA: TGTGCCATCAGGGGACAGGGGGGAGGCCAAGAGACCCAGTACTTC
clone size: once
J gene: TRBJ2-5
D gene: TRBD1
V gene: TRBV10-3

CDR3 protein: CASTILRGSYNEQFF
CDR3 DNA: TGTGCCAGCACCATACTCAGGGGCTCCTACAATGAGCAGTTCTTC
clone size: many
J gene: TRBJ2-1
D gene: .
V gene: TRBV27

CDR3 protein: CASSYRGRTPGIWGTQYF
CDR3 DNA: TGTGCCAGCAGCTACAGAGGTCGGACACCAGGGATCTGGGGGACCCAGTACTTC
clone size: many
J gene: TRBJ2-5
D gene: .
V gene: TRBV11-2

CDR3 protein: CASSLGSGPRETDTQYF
CDR3 DNA: TGTGCCAGCAGTTTGGGGAGCGGTCCTAGGGAGACAGATACGCAGTATTTT
clone size: many
J gene: TRBJ2-3
D gene: .
V gene: TRBV28

CDR3 protein: CASSSGGHRLNF
CDR3 DNA: TGTGCCAGCAGCTCCGGGGGACATCGACTGAACTTC
clone size: many
J gene: TRBJ2-1
D gene: .
V gene: TRBV11-2

CDR3 protein: CSVGTGLGLNTEAFF
CDR3 DNA: TGCAGCGTTGGGACAGGGTTGGGGCTGAACACTGAAGCTTTCTTT
clone size: many
J gene: TRBJ1-1
D gene: TRBD1
V gene: TRBV29-1

CDR3 protein: CASSHSLNTEAFF
CDR3 DNA: TGTGCCAGCAGCCATAGTCTCAACACTGAAGCTTTCTTT
clone size: many
J gene: TRBJ1-1
D gene: .
V gene: TRBV14

CDR3 protein: CATSRDMAAEKLFF
CDR3 DNA: TGTGCCACCAGCAGAGATATGGCGGCCGAAAAACTGTTTTTT
clone size: .
J gene: TRBJ1-4
D gene: .
V gene: TRBV15

CDR3 protein: CASSLDGHTDTQYF
CDR3 DNA: TGTGCCAGCAGCTTGGACGGGCACACAGATACGCAGTATTTT
clone size: many
J gene: TRBJ2-3
D gene: .
V gene: TRBV7-2

CDR3 protein: CASSLGTSSGELFF
CDR3 DNA: TGTGCCAGCAGTTTGGGGACTAGCAGCGGGGAGCTGTTTTTT
clone size: many
J gene: TRBJ2-2
D gene: TRBD2
V gene: TRBV6-2/TRBV6-3

CDR3 protein: CASRPIIRDRDYEQYF
CDR3 DNA: TGTGCCAGCAGGCCCATCATCCGGGACAGGGACTACGAGCAGTACTTC
clone size: .
J gene: TRBJ2-7
D gene: TRBD1
V gene: TRBV28

CDR3 protein: CASSGQGLGQPQHF
CDR3 DNA: TGTGCCAGTTCGGGACAGGGTCTCGGGCAGCCCCAGCATTTT
clone size: .
J gene: TRBJ1-5
D gene: TRBD1
V gene: TRBV19